One and the same sample provided the 27 T cell receptor beta chains below, sequenced in a study of blood T cell repertoires in COVID-19. The data were produced by immunoSEQ multiplex PCR, yet TCRdb's version contains in-frame clones alone and is incomplete. The sample lists roughly 98,000 clones, 75% to 85% occurring once. Material for sequencing was peripheral blood. The receptors derive from a human donor in a cohort sampled during active COVID-19.

J is TRBJ2-3 and V is TRBV19; 8 bases line up with TRBD1. The CDR3 loop spans 14 amino acids. After removal of 6 bases from V and 4 bases from J, the junction contained 6 bases not matched to a gene. Germline V gives CDR1 LNHDA, CDR2 SQIVND (reference sequence). The CDR3 protein is CASSPGQGADTQYF. The CDR3 DNA sequence: TGTGCCAGTAGCCCCGGACAGGGAGCAGATACGCAGTATTTT.

Notes on this clone: Germline is not matched at one junction end, which may reflect a read error. This chain links TRBV6-2 or TRBV6-3 with TRBJ1-1, with D possibly being TRBD1 (6 bases). CDR3 size: 11 residues. CDR1 and CDR2 (germline): MNHEY, SVGEGT. DNA of the CDR3: TGTGCCAGCAGTCTGGGGGCCGAGGGACTCTTT. Amino acid sequence: CASSLGAEGLF.

The chain has TRBV3-1 (or the pseudogene TRBV3-2) and TRBJ2-7; tentatively, D is TRBD1 (5 bases). This CDR3 spans 13 amino acids. Trimming took off 6 bases at V and 9 bases at J, with 18 bases between the two ends. Germline loops: CDR1 LGHDT, CDR2 YNNKEL (reference sequence). The CDR3 DNA follows: TGTGCCAGCAGTCTCCCTGGGGCCCCAGGGCAGTACTTC. Translating gives CASSLPGAPGQYF.

V is TRBV11-2 and J is TRBJ2-3, with 10 nucleotides matching TRBD2. The junction had 6 bases not matched to a gene; V was cut back by 5 bases and J by 7 bases. CDR3 size: 14 residues. Germline V gene lookup returns CDR1 SGHAT and CDR2 FQNNGV. The CDR3: CASSLSGGAYTQYF. The CDR3 DNA sequence: TGTGCCAGCAGCCTCAGCGGGGGGGCCTATACGCAGTATTTT.

The J gene is TRBJ2-3, the V gene TRBV7-3; no clear D. This CDR3 region has 13 residues. V lost 5 bases and J lost 6, with 12 bases in between. From germline, CDR1 is SGHTA and CDR2 FQGTGA. The DNA of the CDR3 is TGTGCCAGCAGCCCCCAAGAGGCCGATACGCAGTATTTT. It specifies CASSPQEADTQYF. Supplemented by reference TRBV7-3 and TRBJ2-3, the full variable domain reads GAGVSQTPSNKVTEKGKYVELRCDPISGHTALYWYRQSLGQGPEFLIYFQGTGAADDSGLPNDRFFAVRPEGSVSTLKIQRTERGDSAVYLCASSPQEADTQYFGPGTRLTVL.

In this sample, this clone turned up once. The chain joins TRBV27 to TRBJ1-5; the match to TRBD1 covers 7 bases. The germline CDR1 and CDR2 sequences are MNHEY and SMNVEV (reference sequence). The CDR3 contains 15 residues. The J segment lost 9 bases and the V segment lost 0 bases, leaving 8 bases of the junction unmatched. In DNA form, the CDR3 reads TGTGCCAGCAGTTTATCAGGCAGGGGGGCCTGGCCCCAGCATTTT. As protein: CASSLSGRGAWPQHF.

This clone turned up a few times. The chain combines TRBV30 with TRBJ2-2; weak D call: TRBD1 (5 bases). The V gene's germline CDR1 is GTSNPN and CDR2 SVGIG (reference sequence). The CDR3 contains 14 residues. V gave up 0 bases and J gave up 0 bases, with 5 bases separating them. The CDR3 is CAWSVQANTGELFF. The CDR3 DNA sequence: TGTGCCTGGAGTGTACAGGCGAACACCGGGGAGCTGTTTTTT.

The genes are TRBV19 and TRBJ2-5; 8 nucleotides match TRBD1. V shed 1 base, J shed 4 bases, and the junction held 5 bases outside the gene matches. The CDR3 extends over 15 amino acids. The V gene's germline CDR1 is LNHDA and CDR2 SQIVND (reference sequence). This CDR3 reads CASSIGTGTVETQYF. DNA for the CDR3: TGTGCCAGTAGTATAGGGACAGGGACAGTAGAGACCCAGTACTTC.

The chain links TRBV5-1 to TRBJ1-4; D might be TRBD1 (6 bases). The germline V gene encodes CDR1 SGHRS and CDR2 YFSETQ. The V end lost 4 bases, the J end lost 8 bases, and 12 bases lay between the germline ends. The CDR3 runs 13 residues. The CDR3 bases are TGCGCCAGCAGCCGCCCAGGGGAAGAAAAACTGTTTTTT. Encoded protein: CASSRPGEEKLFF.

The J gene is TRBJ2-3, the V gene TRBV27; D may be TRBD2 (6 bases). This CDR3 has 14 amino acids. The V gene's germline CDR1 is MNHEY and CDR2 SMNVEV (reference sequence). V was clipped by 6 bases and J by 2 bases, with 12 bases between them. The CDR3 nucleotides are TGTGCCAGCAGAAAAAGACTAGACACAGATACGCAGTATTTT. Its protein is CASRKRLDTDTQYF.

The rearrangement links TRBV5-4 to TRBJ1-2, with D maybe TRBD1 (5 bases). CDR3 length: 15 amino acids. With 3 bases removed from V and 8 bases from J, the gap between germline ends came to 20 bases. From germline, CDR1 is SGHNT and CDR2 YYREEE (reference sequence). CDR3 DNA sequence: TGTGCCAGCAGCTCCATTGCCTGGCCAGGGAACGGCTACACCTTC. Its translation is CASSSIAWPGNGYTF.

The rearrangement joins TRBV28 to TRBJ1-1, with D unclear. CDR3 size: 14 residues. Trimming stripped 0 bases from V and 6 bases from J, with 11 bases between. Looked up from germline, CDR1 is MDHEN and CDR2 is SYDVKM. CDR3 residues: CASSLWVVGSEAFF. The CDR3 nucleotides read TGTGCCAGCAGTTTATGGGTAGTGGGCTCTGAAGCTTTCTTT.

V usage is TRBV5-1 and J usage is TRBJ2-1, with TRBD2 identical over 7 bases. Germline V gene data show CDR1 as SGHRS and CDR2 as YFSETQ. The J segment lost 2 bases and the V segment lost 1 base, leaving 3 bases of the junction unmatched. The CDR3 covers 15 residues. The CDR3 region has the DNA TGCGCCAGCAGCTTGCGGGGGGTCACCTACAATGAGCAGTTCTTC. Its protein is CASSLRGVTYNEQFF.

This chain uses TRBV19 with TRBJ2-3; 8 bases map to TRBD1. With 4 bases clipped from V and 11 bases from J, the junction kept 8 bases outside the gene matches. Germline values: CDR1 LNHDA, CDR2 SQIVND (reference sequence). This CDR3 region has 13 residues. CDR3 sequence (DNA): TGTGCCAGTAGTACCCCTGGGACAGGAGAGCAGTATTTT. This sequence encodes CASSTPGTGEQYF.

This chain uses TRBV7-6 with TRBJ2-2, with D perhaps TRBD2 (7 bases). This CDR3 is built from 14 residues. Germline CDR1 is SGHVS and CDR2 is FNYEAQ. Trimming cost V 4 bases and J 5 bases, with 11 bases left between them. CDR3 sequence reads: CASSWRGGTGELFF. The CDR3 coding sequence is TGTGCCAGCAGCTGGAGGGGGGGAACCGGGGAGCTGTTTTTT. Full variable domain (outside the CDR3, taken from reference TRBV7-6 and TRBJ2-2): GAGVSQSPRYKVTKRGQDVALRCDPISGHVSLYWYRQALGQGPEFLTYFNYEAQQDKSGLPNDRFSAERPEGSISTLTIQRTEQRDSAMYRCASSWRGGTGELFFGEGSRLTVL.

J is TRBJ1-1 and V is TRBV7-2; 7 nucleotides align to TRBD1. CDR1 and CDR2 (germline): SGHTA, FQGNSA. J was trimmed by 3 bases and V by 3 bases; bases with no gene match: 1. This CDR3 contains 13 residues. CDR3 coding DNA: TGTGCCAGCAGCTTTGGACAGGACACTGAAGCTTTCTTT. Protein: CASSFGQDTEAFF.

J is TRBJ2-1 and V is TRBV29-1; no definite D call. V was pared by 5 bases and J by 0 bases, with 8 bases between. The CDR3 is 13 residues long. Germline CDR1 is SQVTM and CDR2 is ANQGSEA. CDR3 in amino acids: CSVRPSSYNEQFF. As DNA, the CDR3 is TGCAGCGTTCGACCTAGCTCCTACAATGAGCAGTTCTTC.

This chain uses TRBV6-5 with TRBJ1-5; 7 nucleotides agree with TRBD1. The germline V gene has CDR1 MNHEY and CDR2 SVGAGI. V gave up 6 bases and J gave up 5 bases; unmatched junction bases: 7. The CDR3 runs to 14 residues. CDR3 bases: TGTGCCAGCAGCCCCGGTAGGGGGCATCAGCCCCAGCATTTT. Translating gives CASSPGRGHQPQHF.

With respect to this clone: One end of the junction fails to match germline, which may point to a read error. The J gene is TRBJ1-1, the V gene TRBV18; a possible D gene is TRBD1 (5 bases). This CDR3 has 14 amino acids. Looked up from germline, CDR1 is KGHSH and CDR2 is LQKENI. The CDR3 loop is CANSPQARSTEAFF. The DNA for the CDR3 is TGTGCCAACTCACCACAGGCTCGGAGCACTGAAGCTTTCTTT.

The rearrangement joins TRBV5-6 to TRBJ2-2, with D perhaps TRBD2 (5 bases). The CDR3 covers 15 residues. V lost 3 bases, J lost 6 bases, and 15 bases lay in between. From germline, CDR1 is SGHDT and CDR2 YYEEEE. CDR3 sequence (DNA): TGTGCCAGCAGCTCCCTGAGGGCCGGTCCCGGGGAGCTGTTTTTT. It specifies CASSSLRAGPGELFF. Full variable domain (rest looked up from reference TRBV5-6 and TRBJ2-2): DAGVTQSPTHLIKTRGQQVTLRCSPKSGHDTVSWYQQALGQGPQFIFQYYEEEERQRGNFPDRFSGHQFPNYSSELNVNALLLGDSALYLCASSSLRAGPGELFFGEGSRLTVL.

This chain connects TRBV25-1 to TRBJ2-7; 7 bases agree with TRBD1. V shed 7 bases, J shed 3 bases, and the junction held 9 bases outside the gene matches. The CDR3 covers 14 residues. Germline lookup yields CDR1 MGHDK and CDR2 SYGVNS. The CDR3: CASTGVQGIYEQYF. CDR3 in DNA: TGTGCCAGCACCGGAGTACAGGGGATCTACGAGCAGTACTTC.

This clone was counted many times. The J gene is TRBJ2-2, the V gene TRBV7-9; weak D call: TRBD2 (6 bases). Germline V gene data show CDR1 as SEHNR and CDR2 as FQNEAQ (reference sequence). V was pared by 5 bases and J by 3 bases, with 16 bases between. The CDR3 is 16 amino acids. As DNA, the CDR3 is TGTGCCAGCAGCCCGGGGGTCGGGTTCTACACCGGGGAGCTGTTTTTT. This codes for CASSPGVGFYTGELFF. The full variable domain, rest sourced from reference TRBV7-9 and TRBJ2-2, is DTGVSQNPRHKITKRGQNVTFRCDPISEHNRLYWYRQTLGQGPEFLTYFQNEAQLEKSRLLSDRFSAERPKGSFSTLEIQRTEQGDSAMYLCASSPGVGFYTGELFFGEGSRLTVL.

V and J are TRBV4-1 and TRBJ2-4; 7 bases line up with TRBD1. Germline-derived CDR1 and CDR2 are MGHRA and YSYEKL. The length of the CDR3 is 18 residues. V lost 2 bases, J lost 0 bases, and 10 bases stayed unmatched. CDR3 protein: CASSQLPRTGLAKNIQYF. Written as DNA, the CDR3 is TGCGCCAGCAGCCAACTTCCGCGGACAGGTCTAGCCAAAAACATTCAGTACTTC.

The genes are TRBV5-6 and TRBJ2-7, with 7 nucleotides matching TRBD2. Germline CDR1 reads SGHDT; CDR2 reads YYEEEE. The CDR3 extends over 15 amino acids. With V trimmed by 3 bases and J by 3 bases, 9 bases remained unmatched. In DNA form, the CDR3 reads TGTGCCAGCAGCTCCCCGGGAGGTACCTTCTACGAGCAGTACTTC. Encoded protein: CASSSPGGTFYEQYF.

V gene TRBV10-1 combines with J gene TRBJ2-3, with D possibly matching TRBD2 (7 bases). Trimming took off 2 bases at V and 2 bases at J, with 11 bases between the two ends. Germline V gives CDR1 WNHNN, CDR2 SYGVQD (reference sequence). This CDR3 is built from 15 residues. The DNA for the CDR3 is TGCGCCAGCAGTGAGGGGCGGGGGCCCACAGATACGCAGTATTTT. This sequence encodes CASSEGRGPTDTQYF.

The chain joins TRBV18 to TRBJ2-3; 10 bases align to TRBD2. After removal of 6 bases from V and 5 bases from J, the junction contained 11 bases not matched to a gene. Looked up from germline, CDR1 is KGHSH and CDR2 is LQKENI. The CDR3 spans 16 residues. CDR3 sequence reads: CASSPKRGGRGDTQYF. CDR3 coding DNA: TGTGCCAGCTCGCCTAAGCGGGGGGGCCGTGGAGATACGCAGTATTTT. The full variable domain, rest sourced from reference TRBV18 and TRBJ2-3, is NAGVMQNPRHLVRRRGQEARLRCSPMKGHSHVYWYRQLPEEGLKFMVYLQKENIIDESGMPKERFSAEFPKEGPSILRIQQVVRGDSAAYFCASSPKRGGRGDTQYFGPGTRLTVL.

This chain joins TRBV11-2 and TRBJ2-7; D is perhaps TRBD2 (5 bases). The CDR3 consists of 15 residues. V dropped 0 bases and J dropped 7 bases, with 16 bases sitting between them. CDR1 and CDR2 (germline): SGHAT, FQNNGV. CDR3 in DNA: TGTGCCAGCAGCTTAGATACTGGACTTTCCGGTGAGCAGTACTTC. Translation gives CASSLDTGLSGEQYF.